This TCR beta chain is drawn from a study of blood T cell repertoires in COVID-19. Across the whole study: The United States, Italy and Spain supplied acute and convalescent COVID-19 samples. Sample material is recorded as cDNA or gDNA derived from T cells, B-cell-depleted T cells, or PBMCs.

Original analysis: Researchers report that nucleated cell counts were estimated from reference gene primer amplification. The data were produced by immunoSEQ multiplex PCR, yet TCRdb's version contains in-frame clones alone and is incomplete. Clone size and V and J calls were adopted from that table, with D and trimming inferred from the DNA. This sample has 150,000 to 180,000 clones, with roughly nine tenths found just once. The clonotype originates from a man between 45 and 60 years old with acute or convalescent COVID-19. Sequenced input: peripheral blood.

CDR3 coding DNA: TGTGCCAGCTCATTAGGACTAACGGGGGATGAGCAGTTCTTC. Translated: CASSLGLTGDEQFF. The chain links TRBV18 to TRBJ2-1, with D perhaps TRBD2 (6 bases). V was trimmed by 5 bases and J by 8 bases, leaving 16 bases between them. The CDR3 totals 14 residues. The germline V gene has CDR1 KGHSH and CDR2 LQKENI.